This section outlines one T cell receptor beta chain sequence together with its context. These data originate in a study of blood T cell repertoires in COVID-19. At the level of the study: T cells, B-cell-depleted T cells, or PBMCs provided the cDNA or gDNA that served as material.

As originally analysed: Estimated nucleated cell counts came from reference gene primer amplification. Measured with immunoSEQ multiplex PCR; TCRdb has only the in-frame clones, and not every one. Clonal size and the V and J genes are those of that table, whereas D and trimming came from the DNA. The table lists 90,000 to 120,000 clones, roughly 84% of them singletons. Trimming stripped 5 bases from V and 11 bases from J, with 15 bases between. Germline V gives CDR1 LNHNV, CDR2 YYDKDF (reference sequence). CDR3 size: 12 residues. The V call is TRBV15, the J call TRBJ1-1; D not resolved. Material: peripheral blood. The source is a human donor in a cohort sampled during active COVID-19. The CDR3 sequence is CATSGSRGLAFF. For the CDR3, the DNA is TGTGCCACCAGCGGGAGCCGTGGATTGGCTTTCTTT.